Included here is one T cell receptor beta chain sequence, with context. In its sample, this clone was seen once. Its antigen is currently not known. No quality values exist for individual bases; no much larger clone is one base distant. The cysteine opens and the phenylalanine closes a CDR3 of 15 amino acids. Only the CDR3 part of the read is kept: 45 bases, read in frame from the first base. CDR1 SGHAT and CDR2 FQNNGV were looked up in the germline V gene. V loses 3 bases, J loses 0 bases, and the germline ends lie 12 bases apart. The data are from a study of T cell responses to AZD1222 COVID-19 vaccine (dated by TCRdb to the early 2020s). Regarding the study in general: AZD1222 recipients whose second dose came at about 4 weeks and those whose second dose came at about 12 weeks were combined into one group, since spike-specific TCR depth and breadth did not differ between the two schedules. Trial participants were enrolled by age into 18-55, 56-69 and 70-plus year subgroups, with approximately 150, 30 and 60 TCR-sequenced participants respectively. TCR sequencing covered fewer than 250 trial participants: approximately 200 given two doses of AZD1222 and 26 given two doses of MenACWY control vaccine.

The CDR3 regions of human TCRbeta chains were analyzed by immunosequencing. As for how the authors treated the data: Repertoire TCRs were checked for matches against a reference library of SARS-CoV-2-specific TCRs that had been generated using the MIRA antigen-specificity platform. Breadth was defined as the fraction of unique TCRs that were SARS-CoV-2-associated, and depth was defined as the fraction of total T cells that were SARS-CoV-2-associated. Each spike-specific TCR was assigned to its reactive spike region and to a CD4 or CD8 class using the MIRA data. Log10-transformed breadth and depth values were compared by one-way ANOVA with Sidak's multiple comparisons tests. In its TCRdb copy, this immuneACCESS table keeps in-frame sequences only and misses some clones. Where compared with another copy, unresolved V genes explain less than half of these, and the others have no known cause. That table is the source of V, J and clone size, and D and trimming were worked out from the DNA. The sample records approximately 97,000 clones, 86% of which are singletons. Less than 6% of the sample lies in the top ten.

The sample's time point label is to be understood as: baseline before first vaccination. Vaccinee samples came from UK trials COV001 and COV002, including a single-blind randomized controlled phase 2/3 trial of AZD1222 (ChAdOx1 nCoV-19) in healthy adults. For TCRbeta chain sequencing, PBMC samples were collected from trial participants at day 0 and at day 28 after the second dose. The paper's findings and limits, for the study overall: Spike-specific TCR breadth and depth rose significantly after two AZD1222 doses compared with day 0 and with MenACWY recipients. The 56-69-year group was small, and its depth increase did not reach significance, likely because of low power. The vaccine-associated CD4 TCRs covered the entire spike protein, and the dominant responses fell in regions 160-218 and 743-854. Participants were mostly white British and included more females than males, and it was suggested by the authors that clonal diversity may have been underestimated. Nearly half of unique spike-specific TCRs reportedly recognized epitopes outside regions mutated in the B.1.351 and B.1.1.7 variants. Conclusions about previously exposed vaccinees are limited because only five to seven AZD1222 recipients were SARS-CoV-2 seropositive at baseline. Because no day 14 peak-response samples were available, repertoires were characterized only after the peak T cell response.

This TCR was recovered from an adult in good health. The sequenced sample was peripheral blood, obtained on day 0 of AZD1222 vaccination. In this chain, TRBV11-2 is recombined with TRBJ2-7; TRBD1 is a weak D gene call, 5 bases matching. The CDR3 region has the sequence CASSFGQTVSYEQYF. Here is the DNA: TGTGCCAGCAGCTTTGGTCAGACAGTCTCCTACGAGCAGTACTTC.